The T cell receptor beta chain under discussion was sequenced for a study of blood T cell repertoires in COVID-19. Study-wide background: T cells, B-cell-depleted T cells, or PBMCs provided the cDNA or gDNA that served as material.

The CDR3 has 18 amino acids. Germline-derived CDR1 and CDR2 are SGHRS and YFSETQ. With 0 bases clipped from V and 4 bases from J, the junction kept 12 bases outside the gene matches. Data came from immunoSEQ multiplex PCR; TCRdb stores just in-frame clones and leaves some out. In the table there are approximately 290,000 clones, over 75% of which are singletons. The rearrangement uses TRBV5-1 and TRBJ2-3, with 9 nucleotides matching TRBD2. Sequencing used peripheral blood. The clonotype comes from a woman in her sixties with acute or convalescent COVID-19. The CDR3 DNA reads as TGCGCCAGCAGCTTGGCCCCCCCTAGCGGGATGGGGTCAGATACGCAGTATTTT. It codes for CASSLAPPSGMGSDTQYF.